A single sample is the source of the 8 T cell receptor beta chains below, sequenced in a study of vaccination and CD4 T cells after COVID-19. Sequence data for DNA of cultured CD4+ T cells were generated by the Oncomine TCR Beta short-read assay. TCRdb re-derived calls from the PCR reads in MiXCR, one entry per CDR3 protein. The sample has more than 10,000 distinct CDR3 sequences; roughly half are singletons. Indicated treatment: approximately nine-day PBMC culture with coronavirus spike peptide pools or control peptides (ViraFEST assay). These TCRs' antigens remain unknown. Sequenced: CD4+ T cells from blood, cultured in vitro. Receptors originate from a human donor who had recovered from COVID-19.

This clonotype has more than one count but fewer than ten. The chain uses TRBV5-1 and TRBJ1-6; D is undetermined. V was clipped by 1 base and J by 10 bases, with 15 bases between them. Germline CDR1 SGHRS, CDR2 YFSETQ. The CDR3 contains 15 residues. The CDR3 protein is CASSLMANRGSPLHF. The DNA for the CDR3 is TGCGCCAGCAGCTTGATGGCTAACCGCGGGTCACCCCTCCACTTT.

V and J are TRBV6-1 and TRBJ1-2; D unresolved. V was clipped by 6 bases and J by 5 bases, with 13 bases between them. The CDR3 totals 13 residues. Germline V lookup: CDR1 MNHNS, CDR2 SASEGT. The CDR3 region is CASSSSYKYGYTF. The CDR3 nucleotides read TGTGCCAGCAGCTCTTCATATAAGTATGGCTACACCTTC.

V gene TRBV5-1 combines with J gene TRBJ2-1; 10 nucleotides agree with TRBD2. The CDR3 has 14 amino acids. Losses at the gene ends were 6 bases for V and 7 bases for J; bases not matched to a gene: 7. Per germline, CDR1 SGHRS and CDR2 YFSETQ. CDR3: CASNGLAGVNEQFF. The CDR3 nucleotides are TGCGCCAGCAATGGGCTAGCGGGAGTTAATGAGCAGTTCTTC.

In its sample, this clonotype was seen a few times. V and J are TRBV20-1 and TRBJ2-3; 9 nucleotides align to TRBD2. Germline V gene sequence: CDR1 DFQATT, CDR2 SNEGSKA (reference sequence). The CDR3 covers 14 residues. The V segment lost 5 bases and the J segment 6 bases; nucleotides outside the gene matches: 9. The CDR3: CSAPAGGIQDTQYF. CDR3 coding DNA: TGCAGTGCTCCAGCGGGAGGTATTCAGGATACGCAGTATTTT.

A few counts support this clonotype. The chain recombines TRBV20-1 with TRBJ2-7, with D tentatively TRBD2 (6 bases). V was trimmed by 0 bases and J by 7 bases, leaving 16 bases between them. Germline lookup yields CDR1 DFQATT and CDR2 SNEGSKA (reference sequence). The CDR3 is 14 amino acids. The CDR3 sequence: CSARDSSRGLEQYF. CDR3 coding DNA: TGCAGTGCTAGAGATTCTTCGCGGGGTTTGGAGCAGTACTTC.

Here the CDR3 reads CASRRDRVARGGNEQFF. CDR3 DNA sequence: TGTGCCAGCAGGCGTGACAGGGTCGCCCGAGGTGGGAATGAGCAGTTCTTC. The rearrangement uses TRBV6-2 or TRBV6-3 and TRBJ2-1; 7 nucleotides match TRBD1. Germline CDR1 is MNHEY and CDR2 is SVGEGT. V gave up 6 bases and J gave up 7 bases; unmatched junction bases: 18. This CDR3 comprises 17 residues.

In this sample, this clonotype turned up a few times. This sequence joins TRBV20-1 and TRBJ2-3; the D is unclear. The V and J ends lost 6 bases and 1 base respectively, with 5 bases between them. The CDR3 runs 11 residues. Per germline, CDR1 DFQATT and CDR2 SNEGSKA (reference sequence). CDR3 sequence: CSAPGTDTQYF. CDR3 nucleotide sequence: TGCAGTGCCCCCGGCACAGATACGCAGTATTTT.

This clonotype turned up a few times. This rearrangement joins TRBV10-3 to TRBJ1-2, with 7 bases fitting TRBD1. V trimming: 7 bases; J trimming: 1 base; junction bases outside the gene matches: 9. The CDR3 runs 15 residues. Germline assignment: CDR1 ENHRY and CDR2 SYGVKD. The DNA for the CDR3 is TGTGCCATCACCCCCAGGGGGGGTATTAACTATGGCTACACCTTC. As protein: CAITPRGGINYGYTF.